The sequence of this TCR beta chain was determined in a study of blood T cell repertoires in COVID-19. Clones were sequenced by immunoSEQ multiplex PCR, and TCRdb holds only the in-frame ones, with some missing. In the table there are 55,000 to 75,000 clones, roughly 90% of which are singletons. This CDR3 comprises 15 residues. The germline CDR1 and CDR2 sequences are LNHDA and SQIVND (reference sequence). V was shortened by 7 bases and J by 3 bases, with 15 bases between the two germline ends. Sequencing was performed on peripheral blood. The source is a human donor in a cohort sampled during active COVID-19. This chain links TRBV19 with TRBJ2-2; D might be TRBD1 (6 bases). For the CDR3, the DNA is TGTGCCAGTACCTCAGGGGCGAGGTACACCGGGGAGCTGTTTTTT. This codes for CASTSGARYTGELFF.